Below are 21 T cell receptor beta chains sequenced from a single sample in a study of a mutant IDH1 vaccine in newly diagnosed glioma. Indicated time point: baseline, week 1 (first vaccination visit). The treatment was: pre-vaccination baseline after standard-of-care therapy. Some clones are missing from TCRdb's copy, which holds only in-frame ones; the method was immunoSEQ multiplex PCR. The table includes 60,000 to 75,000 clones, approximately 79% detected once. Material: PBMCs, obtained from a glioma patient treated with radiotherapy, temozolomide or both. Receptors originate from a man aged 45-65 years with glioma.

The chain has TRBV6-5 and TRBJ1-3, with TRBD1 matching over 8 bases. From germline, CDR1 is MNHEY and CDR2 SVGAGI. V lost 0 bases to trimming and J lost 4 bases; unmatched junction nucleotides: 2. The CDR3 length is 15 residues. CDR3 bases: TGTGCCAGCAGTTACTCCGGACAGGGAGGAAACACCATATATTTT. Translation: CASSYSGQGGNTIYF.

This clone was observed a single time. The chain links TRBV7-3 to TRBJ2-5, with TRBD1 identical over 8 bases. Germline CDR1 SGHTA, CDR2 FQGTGA. The junction had 9 bases not matched to a gene; V was cut back by 4 bases and J by 5 bases. This CDR3 is 15 amino acids long. CDR3 loop: CASSSTGGFGETQYF. CDR3 nucleotide sequence: TGTGCCAGCAGCTCCACAGGGGGGTTTGGGGAGACCCAGTACTTC.

The chain carries TRBV19 and TRBJ1-5; D is ambiguous. There are 13 residues in the CDR3. Trimming removed 0 bases at V and 6 bases at J, with 6 bases between. CDR1 and CDR2 from the germline V gene are LNHDA and SQIVND (reference sequence). CDR3 protein: CASSIDHSQPQHF. The CDR3 bases are TGTGCCAGTAGTATAGATCATAGTCAGCCCCAGCATTTT.

The chain joins TRBV19 to TRBJ1-1; no clear D gene. Germline V gives CDR1 LNHDA, CDR2 SQIVND (reference sequence). This CDR3 is built from 15 residues. Trimming pared 2 bases from V and 1 base from J, leaving 11 bases between. CDR3 region: CASSILGRTNTEAFF. Written as DNA, the CDR3 is TGTGCCAGTAGTATATTGGGTAGAACGAACACTGAAGCTTTCTTT.

V gene TRBV4-2 combines with J gene TRBJ1-2; D unresolved. Trimming removed 0 bases from V and 8 bases from J, with 13 bases in between. CDR3 length: 14 residues. Germline V gene sequence: CDR1 LGHNA, CDR2 YNFKEQ. CDR3 protein: CASSQEVSARGYTF. The CDR3 nucleotides are TGTGCCAGCAGCCAAGAGGTTTCCGCGAGGGGCTACACCTTC.

The rearrangement uses TRBV6-1 and TRBJ1-2; D gene ambiguous. Germline CDR1 MNHNS, CDR2 SASEGT. The CDR3 covers 13 residues. V shed 8 bases and J shed 4 bases, with 14 bases lying between them. The CDR3 coding sequence is TGTGCCAGCTGCCTGACTGAGTCCTATGGCTACACCTTC. Protein sequence: CASCLTESYGYTF.

The chain has TRBV5-6 and TRBJ2-5; 9 positions agree with TRBD1. The V gene end was trimmed by 6 bases and the J gene end by 5 bases; junction bases not matched to a gene: 8. Per germline, CDR1 SGHDT and CDR2 YYEEEE. This CDR3 comprises 14 residues. DNA for the CDR3: TGTGCCAGCATGGACACAGGGGGCGGTGAGACCCAGTACTTC. This translates into CASMDTGGGETQYF.

The chain links TRBV19 to TRBJ1-2; no definite D call. Trimming removed 6 bases at V and 8 bases at J, with 19 bases between. CDR1 is LNHDA, CDR2 SQIVND, per germline (reference sequence). CDR3 length: 14 residues. This CDR3 reads CASRKDLQLFGYTF. As DNA, the CDR3 is TGTGCCAGTAGGAAGGACTTACAGCTATTCGGCTACACCTTC.

The table lists this clone with a count of one. The V gene is TRBV27, the J gene TRBJ1-2; TRBD1 matches at 7 bases. The V segment lost 5 bases and the J segment 6 bases; nucleotides outside the gene matches: 6. Looked up from germline, CDR1 is MNHEY and CDR2 is SMNVEV (reference sequence). CDR3 length: 13 amino acids. This chain's CDR3 is CASSEQGYNGYTF. DNA of the CDR3: TGTGCCAGCAGTGAACAGGGGTACAATGGCTACACCTTC.

J is TRBJ2-7 and V is TRBV4-1; 11 nucleotides line up with TRBD1. J gave up 7 bases and V 5 bases, and 7 bases lay outside the gene matches. Per the germline V gene, CDR1 is MGHRA and CDR2 is YSYEKL. CDR3 length: 14 residues. CDR3 sequence reads: CASSAGQGEEEQYF. Written as DNA, the CDR3 is TGCGCCAGCAGCGCGGGACAGGGGGAAGAAGAGCAGTACTTC.

This rearrangement joins TRBV7-9 to TRBJ1-2; tentatively, D is TRBD1 (6 bases). The CDR3 has 15 residues. Trimming took 3 bases from V and 0 from J, leaving 11 bases between them. The germline CDR1 and CDR2 sequences are SEHNR and FQNEAQ (reference sequence). The CDR3 coding sequence is TGTGCCAGCAGCTTGACAGGTTCGCCTAACTATGGCTACACCTTC. It is translated as CASSLTGSPNYGYTF.

The chain links TRBV9 to TRBJ1-1; 7 bases line up with TRBD1. With V trimmed by 2 bases and J by 5 bases, 12 bases remained unmatched. This CDR3 spans 16 amino acids. CDR1 SGDLS and CDR2 YYNGEE come from the germline V gene. The CDR3 bases are TGTGCCAGCAGCGTCAATCGGAACAGGGGAGATACTGAAGCTTTCTTT. The encoded protein is CASSVNRNRGDTEAFF.

This clone came up a few times. The V and J genes are TRBV14 and TRBJ2-1; tentative D call: TRBD2 (5 bases). Germline loops: CDR1 SGHDN, CDR2 FVKESK. This CDR3 is built from 15 residues. The V gene lost 2 bases and the J gene lost 3 bases, with 11 bases spanning the gap. In DNA, the CDR3 is TGTGCCAGCAGCCAAACAGAAGACTACTACAATGAGCAGTTCTTC. Encoded protein: CASSQTEDYYNEQFF. Full variable domain (outside the CDR3, taken from reference TRBV14 and TRBJ2-1): EAGVTQFPSHSVIEKGQTVTLRCDPISGHDNLYWYRRVMGKEIKFLLHFVKESKQDESGMPNNRFLAERTGGTYSTLKVQPAELEDSGVYFCASSQTEDYYNEQFFGPGTRLTVL.

The chain carries TRBV4-2 and TRBJ1-1, with 7 bases matching TRBD1. V shed 4 bases and J 12 bases; nucleotides not matched to a gene: 14. In germline, CDR1 is LGHNA, CDR2 YNFKEQ. This CDR3 is 14 amino acids long. The CDR3 is CASSPTFPTGRTFF. The DNA of the CDR3 is TGTGCCAGCAGCCCCACCTTTCCGACAGGGAGGACTTTCTTT.

This chain uses TRBV7-9 with TRBJ2-7; D is unresolved. Trimming removed 6 bases at V and 5 bases at J, with 11 bases between. The CDR3 length is 12 residues. CDR1 is SEHNR, CDR2 FQNEAQ, per germline (reference sequence). The CDR3 protein is CASRGTEDEQYF. The CDR3 region has the DNA TGTGCCAGCAGGGGTACAGAGGACGAGCAGTACTTC.

The rearrangement joins TRBV19 to TRBJ2-2; either TRBD1 or TRBD2 may fit D (5 bases each). Trimming took off 10 bases at V and 7 bases at J, with 22 bases between the two ends. CDR1 LNHDA and CDR2 SQIVND come from the germline V gene (reference sequence). The CDR3 sequence is 15 residues long. CDR3 loop: CATKNSRGESGELFF. The CDR3 DNA follows: TGTGCCACTAAGAACTCGAGGGGTGAAAGCGGGGAGCTGTTTTTT.

The V and J genes are TRBV7-8 and TRBJ2-7, with D tentatively TRBD2 (6 bases). The V gene lost 5 bases and the J gene lost 0 bases, with 17 bases spanning the gap. This CDR3 has 16 residues. Germline loops: CDR1 SGHVS, CDR2 FQNEAQ. CDR3 sequence reads: CASSLPGGATSYEQYF. The CDR3 region has the DNA TGTGCCAGCAGCCTCCCTGGCGGGGCTACCTCCTACGAGCAGTACTTC.

The V call is TRBV7-9, the J call TRBJ2-2, with 12 bases fitting TRBD2. The germline V gene has CDR1 SEHNR and CDR2 FQNEAQ (reference sequence). This CDR3 has 15 residues. V gave up 4 bases and J gave up 9 bases; unmatched junction bases: 6. The CDR3 is CASSSRTSGTWELFF. CDR3 sequence (DNA): TGTGCCAGCAGCTCAAGGACTAGCGGGACCTGGGAGCTGTTTTTT.

The chain combines TRBV9 with TRBJ2-3, with unresolved D. With 0 bases removed from V and 4 bases from J, the gap between germline ends came to 3 bases. This CDR3 has 12 residues. Germline CDR1 SGDLS, CDR2 YYNGEE. The CDR3 here is CASSVASDTQYF. CDR3 bases: TGTGCCAGCAGCGTAGCTTCAGATACGCAGTATTTT.

J is TRBJ2-7 and V is TRBV29-1; possibly TRBD2 for D (5 bases). The length of the CDR3 is 10 residues. V was pared by 4 bases and J by 5 bases, with 6 bases between. Germline V lookup: CDR1 SQVTM, CDR2 ANQGSEA. The CDR3 nucleotides are TGCAGCGTTGTCGGGGACGAGCAGTACTTC. This sequence encodes CSVVGDEQYF.

The chain joins TRBV2 to TRBJ1-5; D uncertain. The CDR3 covers 14 residues. The V and J ends lost 2 bases and 0 bases respectively, with 5 bases between them. Germline lookup yields CDR1 SNHLY and CDR2 FYNNEI. The CDR3 bases are TGTGCCAGCAGTGAAATCGTTAGCAATCAGCCCCAGCATTTT. This encodes CASSEIVSNQPQHF.